This T cell receptor (beta chain) was retrieved from a study of a mutant IDH1 vaccine in newly diagnosed glioma. Study in general: Eight vaccinations went to patients in weeks 1, 3, 5, 7, 11, 15, 19, 23. Investigators started vaccination 4-6 weeks after radiotherapy alone, or with temozolomide cycles. Those enrolled had earlier been treated with radiotherapy, temozolomide, or both, mostly both.

Clones were read by immunoSEQ multiplex PCR, and TCRdb kept only the in-frame ones, dropping some. The repertoire holds over 55,000 clones, with 82% as singletons. A word on this clone: Its antigen is unknown.

The time point denotes: week 5, during vaccination. Every single dose of the vaccine, 300 ug of mutant IDH1 20-mer peptide, came with topical imiquimod. The donor cohort comprised cases of new WHO grade 3 or 4 IDH1-mutant, ATRX-lost astrocytoma. The CDR3 length is 15 residues. J lost 2 bases, V lost 4 bases, and 1 base had no gene match. CDR1 is MGHRA, CDR2 YSYEKL, per germline. Sequencing used PBMCs, obtained from a glioma patient whose treatment included an IDH1 peptide vaccine. The TCR sequence derives from a young woman with glioma. Some clones in this sample may be carry-over from other donors' samples. The chain carries TRBV4-1 and TRBJ2-7, with 14 bases lining up with TRBD2. The CDR3 loop reads CASSLGLAGAYEQYF. CDR3 DNA sequence: TGCGCCAGCAGCCTGGGACTAGCGGGGGCCTACGAGCAGTACTTC.